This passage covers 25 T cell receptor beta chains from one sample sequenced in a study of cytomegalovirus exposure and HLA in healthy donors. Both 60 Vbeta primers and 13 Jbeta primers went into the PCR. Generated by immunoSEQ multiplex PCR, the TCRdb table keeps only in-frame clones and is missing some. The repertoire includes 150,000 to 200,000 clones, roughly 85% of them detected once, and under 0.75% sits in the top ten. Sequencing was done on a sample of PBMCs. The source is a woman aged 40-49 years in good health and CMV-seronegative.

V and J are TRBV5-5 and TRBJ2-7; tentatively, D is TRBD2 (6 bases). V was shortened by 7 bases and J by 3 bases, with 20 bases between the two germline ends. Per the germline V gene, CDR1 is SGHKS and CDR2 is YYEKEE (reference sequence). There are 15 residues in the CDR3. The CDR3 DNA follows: TGTGCCAGCGCCGCCGAGGGGCTAGCGAACTACGAGCAGTACTTC. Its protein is CASAAEGLANYEQYF.

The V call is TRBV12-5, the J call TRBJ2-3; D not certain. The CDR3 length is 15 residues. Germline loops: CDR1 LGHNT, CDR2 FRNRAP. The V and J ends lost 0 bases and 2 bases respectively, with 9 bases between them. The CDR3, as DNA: TGTGCTAGTGGTTTGGTCCAGTCCTTCACAGATACGCAGTATTTT. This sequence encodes CASGLVQSFTDTQYF.

The CDR3 sequence: CASRRGGTGYGYTF. For the CDR3, the DNA is TGTGCCAGCCGTAGGGGGGGGACTGGCTATGGCTACACCTTC. The chain has TRBV6-1 and TRBJ1-2; possibly TRBD1 for D (6 bases). The germline V gene has CDR1 MNHNS and CDR2 SASEGT. The CDR3 runs to 14 residues. The V gene lost 8 bases and the J gene lost 4 bases, with 17 bases spanning the gap.

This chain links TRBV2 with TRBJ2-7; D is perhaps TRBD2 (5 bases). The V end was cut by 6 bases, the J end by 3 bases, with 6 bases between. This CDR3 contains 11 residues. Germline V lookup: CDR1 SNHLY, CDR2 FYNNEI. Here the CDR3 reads CASSGNYEQYF. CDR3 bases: TGTGCCAGCAGCGGGAACTACGAGCAGTACTTC.

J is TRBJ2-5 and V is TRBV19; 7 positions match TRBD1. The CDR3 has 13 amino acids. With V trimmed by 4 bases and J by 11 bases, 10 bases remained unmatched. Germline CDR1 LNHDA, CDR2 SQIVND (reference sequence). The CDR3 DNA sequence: TGTGCCAGTAGTAACAAGAAACCGGGACAGCAGTACTTC. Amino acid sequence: CASSNKKPGQQYF.

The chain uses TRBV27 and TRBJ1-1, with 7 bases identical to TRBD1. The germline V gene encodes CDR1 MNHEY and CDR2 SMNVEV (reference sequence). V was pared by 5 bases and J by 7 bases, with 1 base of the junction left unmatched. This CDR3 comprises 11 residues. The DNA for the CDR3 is TGTGCCAGCAGTCAGGGGGGTGAAGCTTTCTTT. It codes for CASSQGGEAFF.

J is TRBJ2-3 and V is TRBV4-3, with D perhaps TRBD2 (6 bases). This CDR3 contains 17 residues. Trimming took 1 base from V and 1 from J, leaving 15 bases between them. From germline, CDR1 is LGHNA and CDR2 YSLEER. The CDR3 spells CASSQVPNGGGTDTQYF. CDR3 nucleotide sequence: TGCGCCAGCAGCCAAGTCCCCAATGGCGGGGGCACAGATACGCAGTATTTT.

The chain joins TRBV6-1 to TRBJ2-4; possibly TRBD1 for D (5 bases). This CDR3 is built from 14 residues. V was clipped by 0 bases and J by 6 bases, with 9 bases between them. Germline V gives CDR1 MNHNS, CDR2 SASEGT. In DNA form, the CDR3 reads TGTGCCAGCAGTGAAGCGGGGCGTTTAAACATTCAGTACTTC. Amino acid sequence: CASSEAGRLNIQYF.

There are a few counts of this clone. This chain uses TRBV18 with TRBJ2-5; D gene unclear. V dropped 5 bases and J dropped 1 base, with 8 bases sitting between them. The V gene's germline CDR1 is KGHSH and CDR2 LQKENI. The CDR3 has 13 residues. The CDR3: CASSDTFQETQYF. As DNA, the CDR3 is TGTGCCAGCTCAGACACATTCCAAGAGACCCAGTACTTC.

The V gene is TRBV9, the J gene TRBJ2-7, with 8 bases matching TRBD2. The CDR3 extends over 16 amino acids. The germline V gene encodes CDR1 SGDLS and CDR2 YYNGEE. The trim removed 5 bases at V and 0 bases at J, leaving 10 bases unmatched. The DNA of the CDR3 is TGTGCCAGCAGTACCGATTTAGCGGGGAGCTCCTACGAGCAGTACTTC. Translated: CASSTDLAGSSYEQYF.

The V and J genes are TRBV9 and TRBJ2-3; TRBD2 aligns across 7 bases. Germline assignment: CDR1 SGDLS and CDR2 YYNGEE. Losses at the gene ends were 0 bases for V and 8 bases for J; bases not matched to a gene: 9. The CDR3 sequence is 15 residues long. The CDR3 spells CASSVVARTGGTQYF. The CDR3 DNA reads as TGTGCCAGCAGCGTAGTCGCTAGAACGGGAGGTACGCAGTATTTT.

The CDR3 loop is CASSAGTGGETQYF. The CDR3, as DNA: TGTGCCAGCAGTGCAGGGACAGGAGGAGAGACCCAGTACTTC. This chain uses TRBV6-1 with TRBJ2-5; 8 bases agree with TRBD1. The CDR3 consists of 14 residues. V shed 4 bases and J 4 bases; nucleotides not matched to a gene: 5. Per the germline V gene, CDR1 is MNHNS and CDR2 is SASEGT.

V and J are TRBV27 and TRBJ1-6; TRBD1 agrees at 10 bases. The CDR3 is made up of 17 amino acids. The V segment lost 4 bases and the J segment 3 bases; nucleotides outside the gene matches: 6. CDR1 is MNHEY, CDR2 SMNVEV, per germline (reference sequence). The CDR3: CASSSDRTGGYNSPLHF. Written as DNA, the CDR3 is TGTGCCAGCAGTTCCGACAGGACAGGGGGCTATAATTCACCCCTCCACTTT.

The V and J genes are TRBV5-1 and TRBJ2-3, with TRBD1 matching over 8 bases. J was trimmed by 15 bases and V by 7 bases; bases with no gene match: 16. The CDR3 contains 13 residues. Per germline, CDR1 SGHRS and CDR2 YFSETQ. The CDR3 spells CASGEAGTGPIYF. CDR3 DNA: TGCGCCAGCGGGGAGGCCGGGACAGGTCCGATTTATTTT.

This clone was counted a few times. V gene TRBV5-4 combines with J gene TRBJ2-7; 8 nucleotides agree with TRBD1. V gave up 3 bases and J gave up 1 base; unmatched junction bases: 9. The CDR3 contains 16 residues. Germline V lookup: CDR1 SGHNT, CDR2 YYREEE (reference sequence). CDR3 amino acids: CASSSPTGTGSYEQYF. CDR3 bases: TGTGCCAGCAGCTCACCCACCGGGACAGGATCCTACGAGCAGTACTTC.

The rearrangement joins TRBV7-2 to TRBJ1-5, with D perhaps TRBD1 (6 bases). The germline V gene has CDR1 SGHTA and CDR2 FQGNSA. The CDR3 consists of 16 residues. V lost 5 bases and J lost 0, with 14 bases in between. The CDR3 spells CASSPGHLYSNQPQHF. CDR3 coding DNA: TGTGCCAGCAGCCCGGGACACCTTTATAGCAATCAGCCCCAGCATTTT.

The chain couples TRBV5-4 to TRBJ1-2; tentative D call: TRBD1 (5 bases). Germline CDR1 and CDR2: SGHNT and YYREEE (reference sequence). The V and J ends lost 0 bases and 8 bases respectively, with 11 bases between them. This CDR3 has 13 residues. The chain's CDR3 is CASSLAGAGGYTF. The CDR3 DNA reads TGTGCCAGCAGCTTGGCTGGAGCAGGGGGCTACACCTTC.

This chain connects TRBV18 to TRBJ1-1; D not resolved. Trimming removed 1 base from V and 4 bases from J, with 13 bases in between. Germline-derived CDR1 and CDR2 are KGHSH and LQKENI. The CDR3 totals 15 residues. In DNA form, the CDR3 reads TGTGCCAGCTCACCACGACAAACGGCGCCCACTGAAGCTTTCTTT. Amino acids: CASSPRQTAPTEAFF.

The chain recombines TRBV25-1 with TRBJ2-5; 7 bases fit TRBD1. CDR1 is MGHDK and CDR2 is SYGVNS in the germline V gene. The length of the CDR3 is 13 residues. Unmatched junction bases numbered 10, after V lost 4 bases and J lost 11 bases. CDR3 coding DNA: TGTGCCAGCAGTGTATCCGGGACAGCGGAGCAGTACTTC. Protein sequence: CASSVSGTAEQYF.

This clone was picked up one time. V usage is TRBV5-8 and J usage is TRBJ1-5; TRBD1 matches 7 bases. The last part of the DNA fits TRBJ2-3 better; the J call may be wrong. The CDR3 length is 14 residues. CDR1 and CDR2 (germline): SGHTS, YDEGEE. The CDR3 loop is CASSLVRGNQPQYF. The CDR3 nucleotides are TGTGCCAGCAGCTTGGTCAGGGGGAATCAGCCCCAGTATTTT.

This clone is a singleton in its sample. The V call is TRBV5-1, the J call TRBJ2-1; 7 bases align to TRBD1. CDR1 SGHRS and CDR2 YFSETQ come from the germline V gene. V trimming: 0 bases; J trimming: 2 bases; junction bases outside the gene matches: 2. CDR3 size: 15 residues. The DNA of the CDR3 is TGCGCCAGCAGCTTGGGTGGACAGGCCTACAATGAGCAGTTCTTC. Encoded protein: CASSLGGQAYNEQFF.

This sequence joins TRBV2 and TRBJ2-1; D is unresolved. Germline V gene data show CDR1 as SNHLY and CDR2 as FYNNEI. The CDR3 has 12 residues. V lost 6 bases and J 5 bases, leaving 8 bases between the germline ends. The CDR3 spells CASRRANNEQFF. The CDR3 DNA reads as TGTGCCAGCAGAAGAGCTAACAATGAGCAGTTCTTC.

As DNA, the CDR3 is TGTGCCAGCAGCTCGGTTTCTGTTACAGGGGAAGATGAAAAACTGTTTTTT. Translated, it gives CASSSVSVTGEDEKLFF. The chain recombines TRBV5-6 with TRBJ1-4, with TRBD1 identical over 7 bases. This CDR3 has 17 residues. Per germline, CDR1 SGHDT and CDR2 YYEEEE. The V segment lost 3 bases and the J segment 6 bases; nucleotides outside the gene matches: 14.

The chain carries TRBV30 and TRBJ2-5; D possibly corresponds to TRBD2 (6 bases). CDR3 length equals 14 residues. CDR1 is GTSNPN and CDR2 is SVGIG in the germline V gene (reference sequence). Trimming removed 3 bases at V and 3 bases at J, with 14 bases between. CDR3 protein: CAWRAGLLKETQYF. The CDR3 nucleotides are TGTGCCTGGAGGGCGGGACTTTTGAAAGAGACCCAGTACTTC.

The CDR3 DNA is TGTGCCAGCTCACCGGTGGGACAGGGCGGTGTCTCTGGGGCCAACGTCCTGACTTTC. It yields the protein CASSPVGQGGVSGANVLTF. This sequence joins TRBV18 and TRBJ2-6; 9 positions agree with TRBD1. V dropped 3 bases and J dropped 0; count of bases not matched to a gene: 9. This CDR3 comprises 19 residues. From germline, CDR1 is KGHSH and CDR2 LQKENI.